The clone carrying this T cell receptor (beta chain) showed up just a few times. This sample is drawn from a study of blood T cell repertoires in COVID-19. Study summary: T cells, B-cell-depleted T cells, or PBMCs provided the cDNA or gDNA that served as material.

Original analysis: Using reference gene primer amplification, nucleated cell counts were estimated. Method: immunoSEQ multiplex PCR; TCRdb's copy keeps in-frame clones and lacks some. V and J calls and clone size come straight from that table; D and trimming were deduced from the DNA. Of 55,000 to 80,000 clones detected, more than 75% appear once; the ten largest clones hold over 9.5%. The TCR originated in a human donor in a cohort sampled during active COVID-19. The sample taken for sequencing was peripheral blood.

The CDR3 reads CASGTGRHIQYF. The CDR3 coding sequence is TGTGCCAGCGGGACAGGGAGGCACATTCAGTACTTC. The chain recombines TRBV6-5 with TRBJ2-4, with TRBD1 matching over 9 bases. J lost 8 bases, V lost 8 bases, and 4 bases had no gene match. Germline-derived CDR1 and CDR2 are MNHEY and SVGAGI. This CDR3 spans 12 amino acids.